These T cell receptor beta chains were read from a single sample in a study. One entry per CDR3 protein, called by TCRdb with MiXCR from the RT-PCR reads. Of about 680,000 distinct CDR3 sequences in the sample, approximately 14% were seen once. Sequenced: memory CD4+ T cells from blood. These receptors came from a female donor in good health, serving as a healthy control. Each CDR3 is given with its conserved first and last residue. The order of the fields is V gene, J gene, clone size, D gene, CDR3 protein, CDR3 DNA. A D gene is named only where the DNA matches it firmly. Expanded clones are given a class, and other clones once, few, many or no size at all.

TRBV21-1,TRBJ1-1,few,.,CASSDGTGANTEAFF,TGTGCCAGCAGCGACGGTACAGGAGCCAACACTGAAGCTTTCTTT
TRBV12-3/TRBV12-4,TRBJ1-2,few,TRBD1,CASRRTGGVGYTF,TGTGCCAGCAGACGGACAGGAGGGGTTGGCTACACCTTC
TRBV6-4,TRBJ2-2,few,.,CASSPLQGLATGELFF,TGTGCCAGCAGCCCTTTACAGGGATTGGCCACCGGGGAGCTGTTTTTT
TRBV12-3/TRBV12-4,TRBJ2-7,.,TRBD2,CASSQGLDYYEQYF,TGTGCCAGCAGCCAGGGACTAGATTACTACGAGCAGTACTTC
TRBV5-1,TRBJ2-3,.,.,CASSLEGRWGTDTQYF,TGCGCCAGCAGCTTGGAAGGGAGGTGGGGCACAGATACGCAGTATTTT
TRBV10-3,TRBJ1-1,few,.,CAISVGPGTEAFF,TGTGCCATCAGTGTTGGACCAGGGACTGAAGCTTTCTTT
TRBV5-1,TRBJ1-3,many,.,CASSSGGQSSGNTIYF,TGCGCCAGCAGTAGCGGGGGCCAAAGCTCTGGAAACACCATATATTTT
TRBV5-5,TRBJ1-2,many,TRBD1,CASSLTGGGYGYTF,TGTGCCAGCAGCTTGACAGGGGGCGGCTATGGCTACACCTTC
TRBV28,TRBJ1-2,few,.,CASSLPTGRNGYTF,TGTGCCAGCAGTCTTCCGACAGGTCGAAATGGCTACACCTTC
TRBV24-1,TRBJ2-2,.,TRBD2,CATSDSSGGPNTGELFF,TGTGCCACCAGTGATTCTAGCGGGGGGCCTAACACCGGGGAGCTGTTTTTT
TRBV12-5,TRBJ1-5,.,.,CASAWGEGFGQPQHF,TGTGCTAGTGCCTGGGGGGAGGGATTTGGTCAGCCCCAGCATTTT
TRBV7-3,TRBJ2-5,many,TRBD2,CASSQSGRARETQYF,TGTGCCAGCAGCCAAAGCGGGAGGGCTCGGGAGACCCAGTACTTC
TRBV29-1,TRBJ2-3,few,TRBD2,CSVGQTGTSRGDTQYF,TGCAGCGTGGGTCAGACCGGGACTAGCAGAGGAGATACGCAGTATTTT
TRBV6-6,TRBJ2-1,.,.,CASSYSWDTNNEQFF,TGTGCCAGCAGTTACTCTTGGGACACGAACAATGAGCAGTTCTTC